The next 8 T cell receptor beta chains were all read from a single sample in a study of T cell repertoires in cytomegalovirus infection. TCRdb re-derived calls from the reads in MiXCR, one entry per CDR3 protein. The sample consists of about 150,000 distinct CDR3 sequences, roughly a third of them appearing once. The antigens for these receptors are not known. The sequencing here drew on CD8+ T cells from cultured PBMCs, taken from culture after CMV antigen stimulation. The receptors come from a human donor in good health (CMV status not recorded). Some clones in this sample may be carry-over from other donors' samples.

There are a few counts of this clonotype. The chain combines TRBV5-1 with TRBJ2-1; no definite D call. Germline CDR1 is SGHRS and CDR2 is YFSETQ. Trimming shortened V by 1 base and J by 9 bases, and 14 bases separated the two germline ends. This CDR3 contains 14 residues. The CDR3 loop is CASSLSQGIGEQFF. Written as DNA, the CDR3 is TGCGCCAGCAGCTTGTCGCAAGGTATCGGTGAGCAGTTCTTC.

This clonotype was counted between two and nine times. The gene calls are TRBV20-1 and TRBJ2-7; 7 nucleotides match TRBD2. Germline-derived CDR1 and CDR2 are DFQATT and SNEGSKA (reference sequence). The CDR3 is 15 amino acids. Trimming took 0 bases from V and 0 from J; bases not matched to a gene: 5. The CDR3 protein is CSARDGGELSYEQYF. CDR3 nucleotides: TGCAGTGCTAGAGATGGGGGGGAGCTCTCCTACGAGCAGTACTTC.

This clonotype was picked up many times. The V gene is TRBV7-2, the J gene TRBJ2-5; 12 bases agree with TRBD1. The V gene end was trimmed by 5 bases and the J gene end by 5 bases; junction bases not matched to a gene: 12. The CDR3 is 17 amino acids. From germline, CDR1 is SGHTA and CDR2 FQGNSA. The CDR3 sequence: CASSLSGDRGLWETQYF. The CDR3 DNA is TGTGCCAGCAGCCTATCTGGGGACAGGGGGCTTTGGGAGACCCAGTACTTC. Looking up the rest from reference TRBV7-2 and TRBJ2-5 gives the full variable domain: GAGVSQSPSNKVTEKGKDVELRCDPISGHTALYWYRQSLGQGLEFLIYFQGNSAPDKSGLPSDRFSAERTGGSVSTLTIQRTQQEDSAVYLCASSLSGDRGLWETQYFGPGTRLLVL.

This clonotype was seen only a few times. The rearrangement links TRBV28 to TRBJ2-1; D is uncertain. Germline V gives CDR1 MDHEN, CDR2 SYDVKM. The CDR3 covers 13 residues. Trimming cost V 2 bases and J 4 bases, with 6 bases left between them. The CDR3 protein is CASSLVQYNEQFF. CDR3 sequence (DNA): TGTGCCAGCAGTTTAGTCCAGTACAATGAGCAGTTCTTC.

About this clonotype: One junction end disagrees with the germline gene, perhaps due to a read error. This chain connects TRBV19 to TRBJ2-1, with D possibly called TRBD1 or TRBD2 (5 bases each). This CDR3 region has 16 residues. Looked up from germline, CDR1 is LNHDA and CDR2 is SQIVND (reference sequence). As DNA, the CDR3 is TGTGCCAGTAGTTTAGACGCAGGGAGTTCGTACAATGAGCAGTTCTTC. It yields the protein CASSLDAGSSYNEQFF.

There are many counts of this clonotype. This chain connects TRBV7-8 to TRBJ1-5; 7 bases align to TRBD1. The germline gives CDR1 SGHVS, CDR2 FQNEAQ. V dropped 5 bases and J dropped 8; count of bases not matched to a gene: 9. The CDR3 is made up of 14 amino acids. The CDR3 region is CASSPGTAKEPQHF. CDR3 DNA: TGTGCCAGCAGCCCCGGGACAGCTAAGGAGCCCCAGCATTTT. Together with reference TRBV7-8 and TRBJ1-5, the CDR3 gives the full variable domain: GAGVSQSPRYKVAKRGQDVALRCDPISGHVSLFWYQQALGQGPEFLTYFQNEAQLDKSGLPSDRFFAERPEGSVSTLKIQRTQQEDSAVYLCASSPGTAKEPQHFGDGTRLSIL.

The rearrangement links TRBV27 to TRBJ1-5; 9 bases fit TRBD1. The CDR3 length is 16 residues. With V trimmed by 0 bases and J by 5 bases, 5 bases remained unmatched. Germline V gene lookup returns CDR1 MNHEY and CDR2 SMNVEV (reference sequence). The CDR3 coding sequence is TGTGCCAGCAGTTTATCATTCACAGGGGGCGATCAGCCCCAGCATTTT. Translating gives CASSLSFTGGDQPQHF.

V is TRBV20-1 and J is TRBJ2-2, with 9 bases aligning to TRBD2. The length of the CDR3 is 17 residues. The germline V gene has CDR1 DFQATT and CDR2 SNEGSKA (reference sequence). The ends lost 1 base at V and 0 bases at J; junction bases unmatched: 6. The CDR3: CSARGPSGTANTGELFF. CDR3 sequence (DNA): TGCAGTGCTAGAGGCCCTAGCGGGACTGCGAACACCGGGGAGCTGTTTTTT.